This T cell receptor (beta chain) was retrieved from a study of blood T cell repertoires in COVID-19. The V segment lost 8 bases and the J segment 4 bases; nucleotides outside the gene matches: 13. The CDR3 is 16 amino acids. Germline V gene lookup returns CDR1 MNHNY and CDR2 SVGAGI (reference sequence). Per the authors' pipeline: The assay estimated nucleated cells by amplifying reference gene primers. Sequenced by immunoSEQ multiplex PCR; TCRdb stores in-frame clones only, minus some. That table is the source of V, J and clone size, and D and trimming were worked out from the DNA. This sample carries about 74,000 clones, 70% to 90% of them seen once, and the ten largest clones take 36%.

The V and J genes are TRBV6-6 and TRBJ2-3; 9 positions agree with TRBD2. The TCR comes from a man between 65 and 85 years old with acute or convalescent COVID-19. The material sequenced was peripheral blood. The CDR3: CASAVAGAGGSDTQYF. For the CDR3, the DNA is TGTGCCAGCGCTGTTGCGGGGGCGGGAGGGTCAGATACGCAGTATTTT.